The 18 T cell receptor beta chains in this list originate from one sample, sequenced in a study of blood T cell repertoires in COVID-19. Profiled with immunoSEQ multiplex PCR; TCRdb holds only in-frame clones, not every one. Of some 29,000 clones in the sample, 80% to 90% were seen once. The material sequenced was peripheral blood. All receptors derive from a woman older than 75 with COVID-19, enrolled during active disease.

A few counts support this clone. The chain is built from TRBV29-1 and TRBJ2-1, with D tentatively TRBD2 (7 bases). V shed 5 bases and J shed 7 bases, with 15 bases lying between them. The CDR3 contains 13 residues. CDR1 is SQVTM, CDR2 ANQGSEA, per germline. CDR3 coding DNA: TGCAGCGTTTCGGGGGGCTTAGGGAATGAGCAGTTCTTC. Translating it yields CSVSGGLGNEQFF.

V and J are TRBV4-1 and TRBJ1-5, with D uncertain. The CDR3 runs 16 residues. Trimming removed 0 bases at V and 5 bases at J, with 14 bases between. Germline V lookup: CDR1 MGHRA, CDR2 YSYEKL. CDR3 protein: CASSQEPSPGYQPQHF. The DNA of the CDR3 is TGCGCCAGCAGCCAAGAACCCTCCCCGGGGTATCAGCCCCAGCATTTT.

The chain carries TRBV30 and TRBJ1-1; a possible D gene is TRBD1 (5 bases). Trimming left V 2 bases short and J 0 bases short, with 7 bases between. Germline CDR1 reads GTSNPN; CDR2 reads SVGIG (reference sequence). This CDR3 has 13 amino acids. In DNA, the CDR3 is TGTGCCTGGAGTAAGACAGTGAACACTGAAGCTTTCTTT. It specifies CAWSKTVNTEAFF.

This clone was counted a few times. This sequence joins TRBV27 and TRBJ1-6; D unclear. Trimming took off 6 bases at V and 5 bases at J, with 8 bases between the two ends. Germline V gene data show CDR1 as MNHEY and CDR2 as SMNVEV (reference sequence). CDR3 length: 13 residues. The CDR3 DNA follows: TGTGCCAGCAGAGTAACGGATAATTCACCCCTCCACTTT. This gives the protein CASRVTDNSPLHF.

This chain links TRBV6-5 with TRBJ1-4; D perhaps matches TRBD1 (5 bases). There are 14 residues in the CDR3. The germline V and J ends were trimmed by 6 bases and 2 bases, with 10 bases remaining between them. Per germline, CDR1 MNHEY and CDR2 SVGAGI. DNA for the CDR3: TGTGCCAGCAGACCAGGGCATACTAATGAAAAACTGTTTTTT. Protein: CASRPGHTNEKLFF.

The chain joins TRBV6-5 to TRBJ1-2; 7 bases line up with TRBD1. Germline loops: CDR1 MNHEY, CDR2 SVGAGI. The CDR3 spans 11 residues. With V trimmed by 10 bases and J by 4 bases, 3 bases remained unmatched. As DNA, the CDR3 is TGTGCCACAGGGACAGTCTATGGCTACACCTTC. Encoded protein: CATGTVYGYTF.

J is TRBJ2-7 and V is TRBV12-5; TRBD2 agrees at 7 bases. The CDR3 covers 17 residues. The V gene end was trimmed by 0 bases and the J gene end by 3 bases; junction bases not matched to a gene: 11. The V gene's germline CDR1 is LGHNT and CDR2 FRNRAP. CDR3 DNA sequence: TGTGCTAGTGGTTTGGTGATTGGCGGGGGACCTCACTACGAGCAGTACTTC. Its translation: CASGLVIGGGPHYEQYF.

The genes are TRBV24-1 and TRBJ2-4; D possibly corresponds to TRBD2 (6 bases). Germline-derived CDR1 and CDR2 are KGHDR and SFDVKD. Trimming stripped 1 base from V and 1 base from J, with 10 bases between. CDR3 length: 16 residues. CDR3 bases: TGTGCCACCAGTGATTTTCTTGGGGGGGCCAAAAACATTCAGTACTTC. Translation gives CATSDFLGGAKNIQYF.

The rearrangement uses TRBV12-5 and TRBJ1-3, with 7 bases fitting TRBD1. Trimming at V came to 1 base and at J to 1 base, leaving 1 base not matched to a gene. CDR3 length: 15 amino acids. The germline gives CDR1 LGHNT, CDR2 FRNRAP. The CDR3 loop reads CASGLGRGSGNTIYF. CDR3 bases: TGTGCTAGTGGTTTGGGCAGGGGGTCTGGAAACACCATATATTTT.

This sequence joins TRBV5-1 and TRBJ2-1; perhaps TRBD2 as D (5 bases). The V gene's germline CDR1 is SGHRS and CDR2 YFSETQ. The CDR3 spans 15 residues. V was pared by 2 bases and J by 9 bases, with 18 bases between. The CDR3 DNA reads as TGCGCCAGCAGCTTAGGAACTAGATCTAAGGCTGAGCAGTTCTTC. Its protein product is CASSLGTRSKAEQFF.

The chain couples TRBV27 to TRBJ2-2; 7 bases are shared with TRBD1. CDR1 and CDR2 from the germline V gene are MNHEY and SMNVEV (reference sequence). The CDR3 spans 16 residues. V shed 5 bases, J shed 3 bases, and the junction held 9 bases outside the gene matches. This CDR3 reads CASSPLGQDYTGELFF. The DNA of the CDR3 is TGTGCCAGCAGTCCCCTCGGACAGGACTACACCGGGGAGCTGTTTTTT.

This CDR3 is CASGLVLGTGASYEQYF. In nucleotides, the CDR3 is TGTGCTAGTGGTTTGGTACTGGGGACAGGGGCCTCCTACGAGCAGTACTTC. The rearrangement uses TRBV12-5 and TRBJ2-7; 10 nucleotides agree with TRBD1. The CDR3 is made up of 17 amino acids. With 0 bases clipped from V and 0 bases from J, the junction kept 5 bases outside the gene matches. Germline lookup yields CDR1 LGHNT and CDR2 FRNRAP.

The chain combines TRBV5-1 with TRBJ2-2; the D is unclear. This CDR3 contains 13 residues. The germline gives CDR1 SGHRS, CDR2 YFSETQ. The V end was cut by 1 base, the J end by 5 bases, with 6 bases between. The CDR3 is CASSLLSTGELFF. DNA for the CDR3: TGCGCCAGCAGCTTGCTCTCGACCGGGGAGCTGTTTTTT.

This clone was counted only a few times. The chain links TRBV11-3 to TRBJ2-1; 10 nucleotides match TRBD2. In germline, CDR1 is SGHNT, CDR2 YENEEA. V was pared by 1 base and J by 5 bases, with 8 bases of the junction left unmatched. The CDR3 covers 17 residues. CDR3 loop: CASSLGSIAGGNNEQFF. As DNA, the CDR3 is TGTGCCAGCAGCTTAGGTTCTATAGCGGGGGGTAACAATGAGCAGTTCTTC.

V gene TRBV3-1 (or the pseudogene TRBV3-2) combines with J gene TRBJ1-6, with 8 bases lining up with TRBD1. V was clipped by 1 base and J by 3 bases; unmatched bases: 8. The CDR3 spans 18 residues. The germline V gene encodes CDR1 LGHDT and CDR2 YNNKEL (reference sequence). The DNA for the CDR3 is TGTGCCAGCAGCCAAGGACAGGGGTTTGCATTCTATAATTCACCCCTCCACTTT. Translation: CASSQGQGFAFYNSPLHF.

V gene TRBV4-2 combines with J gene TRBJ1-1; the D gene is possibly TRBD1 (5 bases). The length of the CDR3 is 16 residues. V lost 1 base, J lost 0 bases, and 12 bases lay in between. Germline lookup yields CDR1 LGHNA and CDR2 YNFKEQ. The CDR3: CASSQGTQLMNTEAFF. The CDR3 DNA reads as TGTGCCAGCAGCCAAGGGACACAACTAATGAACACTGAAGCTTTCTTT.

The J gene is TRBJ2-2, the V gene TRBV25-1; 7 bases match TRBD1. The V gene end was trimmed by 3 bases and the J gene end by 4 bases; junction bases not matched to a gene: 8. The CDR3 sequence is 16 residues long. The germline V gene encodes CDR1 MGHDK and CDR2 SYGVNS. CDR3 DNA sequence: TGTGCCAGCAGTGATAGGTACAGGGGCGGCACCGGGGAGCTGTTTTTT. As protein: CASSDRYRGGTGELFF.

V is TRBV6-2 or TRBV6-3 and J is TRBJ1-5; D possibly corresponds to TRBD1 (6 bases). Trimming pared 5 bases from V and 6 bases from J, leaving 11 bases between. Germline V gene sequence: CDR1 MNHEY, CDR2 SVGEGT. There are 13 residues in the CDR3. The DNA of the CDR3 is TGTGCCAGCAGTAAACAGGGATTTCAGCCCCAGCATTTT. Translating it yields CASSKQGFQPQHF.